This TCR beta chain came from a study of cytomegalovirus exposure and HLA in healthy donors. This clone was seen a single time. Its antigen remains unknown. PCR employed 60 Vbeta and 13 Jbeta primers. Per the authors' pipeline: Among the unique TCR beta chains that a later analysis counted, 80 million to 100 million in all, 9.5 million to 12 million were shared. Sequencing used immunoSEQ multiplex PCR; TCRdb keeps in-frame clones, though not all of them. V and J calls and clone size are copied from that table; D and trimming were computed from the DNA. The sample shows about 190,000 clones, roughly nine tenths of them seen only once. The CDR3 sequence is 14 residues long. Germline values: CDR1 SGHRS, CDR2 YFSETQ. V dropped 1 base and J dropped 5; count of bases not matched to a gene: 2. Overall study results and limits: Upon later analysis, TCR association rates were observed to vary by HLA locus, being highest for DRB1 and lowest for HLA-C. Three CMV-associated chains proved CMV antigen-specific in vitro.

The chain employs TRBV5-1 and TRBJ2-3; 9 nucleotides line up with TRBD1. The receptor's source is a boy aged 2-15 years in good health and CMV-seronegative. The sequencing input was PBMCs. Here the CDR3 reads CASSLTGGLDTQYF. The CDR3 bases are TGCGCCAGCAGCTTGACAGGGGGCTTAGATACGCAGTATTTT. The variable domain in full, with the rest retrieved from reference TRBV5-1 and TRBJ2-3, is KAGVTQTPRYLIKTRGQQVTLSCSPISGHRSVSWYQQTPGQGLQFLFEYFSETQRNKGNFPGRFSGRQFSNSRSEMNVSTLELGDSALYLCASSLTGGLDTQYFGPGTRLTVL.